The TCR beta chain under discussion was sequenced for a study of technical replicates of blood from a few donors. The CDR3 runs 15 residues. CDR1 MNHNY and CDR2 SVGAGI come from the germline V gene (reference sequence). V lost 0 bases to trimming and J lost 5 bases; unmatched junction nucleotides: 3. This clone showed up just once. Generated by immunoSEQ multiplex PCR, the TCRdb table keeps only in-frame clones and is missing some. The sample lists around 72,000 clones, 98% occurring once. Material for sequencing was T cells isolated from PBMCs. The sequence was obtained from a human donor in good health. The V gene is TRBV6-6, the J gene TRBJ2-5; TRBD2 agrees at 10 bases. DNA for the CDR3: TGTGCCAGCAGTTACTCACTAGCGGGACAGGAGACCCAGTACTTC. As protein: CASSYSLAGQETQYF.